Listed here are 3 T cell receptor beta chains from one sample, sequenced in a study of T cell repertoires in cytomegalovirus infection. MiXCR, run by TCRdb on the reads, gives a single entry per CDR3 protein. The sample carries 900,000 to 950,000 distinct CDR3 sequences, under 40% recorded once. Antigens for these TCRs are unknown. This specimen was cultured CD8+ T cells from PBMCs, taken from culture after CMV antigen stimulation. Every receptor here comes from a human donor in good health (CMV status not recorded). Some clones in this sample may be carry-over from other donors' samples.

This clonotype was counted between two and nine times. The chain has TRBV27 and TRBJ2-2, with TRBD1 as a possible D gene (5 bases). CDR1 and CDR2 from the germline V gene are MNHEY and SMNVEV (reference sequence). With 2 bases removed from V and 7 bases from J, the gap between germline ends came to 11 bases. This CDR3 region has 14 residues. CDR3 bases: TGTGCCAGCAGTTTAGGTACCAGGGTCGGGGAGCTGTTTTTT. Amino acids: CASSLGTRVGELFF.

The chain joins TRBV7-9 to TRBJ1-3; D not resolved. In germline, CDR1 is SEHNR, CDR2 FQNEAQ (reference sequence). The CDR3 has 15 amino acids. V lost 2 bases and J 0 bases, leaving 8 bases between the germline ends. CDR3 sequence: CASSLQASSGNTIYF. In DNA form, the CDR3 reads TGTGCCAGCAGCTTACAGGCAAGCTCTGGAAACACCATATATTTT.

This clonotype was seen ten or more times. V is TRBV7-6 and J is TRBJ1-5, with TRBD1 matching over 9 bases. Germline lookup yields CDR1 SGHVS and CDR2 FNYEAQ. V shed 5 bases and J 7 bases; nucleotides not matched to a gene: 15. The CDR3 is 17 amino acids. CDR3 coding DNA: TGTGCCAGCAGCCTCCGATCCCGGGACAGGGCAGGACAGCCCCAGCATTTT. Protein: CASSLRSRDRAGQPQHF.